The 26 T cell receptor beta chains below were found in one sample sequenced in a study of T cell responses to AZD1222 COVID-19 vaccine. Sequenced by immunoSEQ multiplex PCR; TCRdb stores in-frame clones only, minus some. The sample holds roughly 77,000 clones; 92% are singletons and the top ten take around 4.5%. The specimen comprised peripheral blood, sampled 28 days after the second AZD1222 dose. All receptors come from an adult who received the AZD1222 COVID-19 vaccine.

CDR3 nucleotides: TGTGCCACCAGTGAGTCCGGGACAGGGGGCCCAGATACGCAGTATTTT. It yields the protein CATSESGTGGPDTQYF. The chain combines TRBV24-1 with TRBJ2-3; 12 bases line up with TRBD1. The germline V gene has CDR1 KGHDR and CDR2 SFDVKD. Trimming cost V 4 bases and J 4 bases; bases outside gene matches: 5. The CDR3 runs to 16 residues.

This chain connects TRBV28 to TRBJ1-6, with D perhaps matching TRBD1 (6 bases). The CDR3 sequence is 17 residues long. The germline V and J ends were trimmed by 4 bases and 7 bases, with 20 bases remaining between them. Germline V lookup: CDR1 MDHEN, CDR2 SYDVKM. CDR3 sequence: CASSSGNREVWNSPLHF. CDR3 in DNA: TGTGCCAGCAGTTCGGGGAACAGGGAAGTTTGGAATTCACCCCTCCACTTT.

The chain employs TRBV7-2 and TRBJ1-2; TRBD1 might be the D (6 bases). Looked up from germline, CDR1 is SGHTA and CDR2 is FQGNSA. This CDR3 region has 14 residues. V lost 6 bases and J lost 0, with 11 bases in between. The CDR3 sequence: CASRRGQSNYGYTF. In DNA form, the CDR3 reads TGTGCCAGCAGAAGAGGACAGTCTAACTATGGCTACACCTTC.

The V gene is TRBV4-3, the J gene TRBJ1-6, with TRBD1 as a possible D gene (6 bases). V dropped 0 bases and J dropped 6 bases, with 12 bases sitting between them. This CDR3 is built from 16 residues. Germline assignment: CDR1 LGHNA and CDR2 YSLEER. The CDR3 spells CASSQEGGTSNSPLHF. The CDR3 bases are TGCGCCAGCAGCCAAGAAGGGGGGACAAGTAATTCACCCCTCCACTTT.

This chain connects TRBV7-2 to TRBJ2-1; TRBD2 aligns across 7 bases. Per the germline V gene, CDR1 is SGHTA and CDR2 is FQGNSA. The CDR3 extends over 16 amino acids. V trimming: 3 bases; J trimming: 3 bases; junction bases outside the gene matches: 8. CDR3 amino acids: CASSFSRASGYNEQFF. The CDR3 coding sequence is TGTGCCAGCAGCTTCTCGCGGGCTAGCGGCTACAATGAGCAGTTCTTC.

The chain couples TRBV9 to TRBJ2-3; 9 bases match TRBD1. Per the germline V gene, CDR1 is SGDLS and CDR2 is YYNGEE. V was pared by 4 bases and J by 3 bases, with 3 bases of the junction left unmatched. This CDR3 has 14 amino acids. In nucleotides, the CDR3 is TGTGCCAGCAGCAGGGACAGGGTGACAGATACGCAGTATTTT. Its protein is CASSRDRVTDTQYF.

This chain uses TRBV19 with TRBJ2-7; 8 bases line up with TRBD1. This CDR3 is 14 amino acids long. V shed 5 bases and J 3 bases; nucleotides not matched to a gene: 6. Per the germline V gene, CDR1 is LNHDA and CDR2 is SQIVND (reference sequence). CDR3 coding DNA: TGTGCCAGTAGTTCCCGGGACAGGCTCTACGAGCAGTACTTC. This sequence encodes CASSSRDRLYEQYF.

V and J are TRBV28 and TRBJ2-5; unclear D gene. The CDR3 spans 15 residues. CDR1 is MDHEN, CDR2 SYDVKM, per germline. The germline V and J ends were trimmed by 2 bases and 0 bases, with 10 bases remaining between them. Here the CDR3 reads CASSLARDHQETQYF. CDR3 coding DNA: TGTGCCAGCAGTTTAGCCAGAGATCACCAAGAGACCCAGTACTTC.

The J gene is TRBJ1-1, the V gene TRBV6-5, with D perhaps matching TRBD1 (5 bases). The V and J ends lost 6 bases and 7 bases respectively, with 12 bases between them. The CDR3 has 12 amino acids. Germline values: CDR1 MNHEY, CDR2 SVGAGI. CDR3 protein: CASSRQFSEAFF. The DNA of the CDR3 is TGTGCCAGCAGCCGACAGTTTAGTGAAGCTTTCTTT.

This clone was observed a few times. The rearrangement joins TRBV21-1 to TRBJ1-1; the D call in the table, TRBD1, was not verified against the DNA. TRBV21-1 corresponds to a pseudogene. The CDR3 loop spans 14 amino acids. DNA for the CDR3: TGTGCCAGCAGCGCCCCAACATTGAACACTGAAGCTTTCTTT. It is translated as CASSAPTLNTEAFF.

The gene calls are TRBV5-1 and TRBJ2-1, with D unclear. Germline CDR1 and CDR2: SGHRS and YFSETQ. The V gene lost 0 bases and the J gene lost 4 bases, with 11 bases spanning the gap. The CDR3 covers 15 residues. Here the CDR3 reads CASSLADIFYNEQFF. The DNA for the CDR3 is TGCGCCAGCAGCTTGGCTGACATTTTTTACAATGAGCAGTTCTTC.

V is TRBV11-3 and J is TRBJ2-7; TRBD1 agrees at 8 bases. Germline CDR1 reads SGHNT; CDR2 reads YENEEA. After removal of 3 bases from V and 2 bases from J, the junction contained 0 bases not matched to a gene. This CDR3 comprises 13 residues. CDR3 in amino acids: CASSLTGAYEQYF. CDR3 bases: TGTGCCAGCAGCTTGACAGGGGCCTACGAGCAGTACTTC.

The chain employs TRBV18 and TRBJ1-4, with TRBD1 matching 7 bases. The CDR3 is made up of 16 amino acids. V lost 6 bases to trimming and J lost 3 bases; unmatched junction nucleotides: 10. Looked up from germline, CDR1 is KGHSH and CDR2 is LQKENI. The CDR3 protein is CASSPGTAWANEKLFF. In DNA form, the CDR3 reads TGTGCCAGCTCGCCCGGGACAGCATGGGCTAATGAAAAACTGTTTTTT.

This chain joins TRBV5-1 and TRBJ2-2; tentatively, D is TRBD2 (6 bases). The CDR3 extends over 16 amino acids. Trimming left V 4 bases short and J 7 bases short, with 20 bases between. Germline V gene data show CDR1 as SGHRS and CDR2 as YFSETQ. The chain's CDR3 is CASSPLRGTPLGELFF. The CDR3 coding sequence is TGCGCCAGCAGCCCCTTACGGGGGACTCCGCTCGGGGAGCTGTTTTTT.

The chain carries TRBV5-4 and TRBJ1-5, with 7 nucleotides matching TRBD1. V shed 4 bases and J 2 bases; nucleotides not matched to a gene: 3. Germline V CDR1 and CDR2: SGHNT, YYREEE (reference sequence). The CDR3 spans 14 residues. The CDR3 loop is CASSRGTGNQPQHF. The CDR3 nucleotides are TGTGCCAGCAGCCGTGGGACAGGCAATCAGCCCCAGCATTTT.

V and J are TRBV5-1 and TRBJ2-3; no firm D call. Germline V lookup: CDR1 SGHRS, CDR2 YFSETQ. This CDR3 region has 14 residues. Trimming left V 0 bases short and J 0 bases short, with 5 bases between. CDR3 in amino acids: CASSLGQSTDTQYF. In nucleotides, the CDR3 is TGCGCCAGCAGCTTGGGACAAAGCACAGATACGCAGTATTTT.

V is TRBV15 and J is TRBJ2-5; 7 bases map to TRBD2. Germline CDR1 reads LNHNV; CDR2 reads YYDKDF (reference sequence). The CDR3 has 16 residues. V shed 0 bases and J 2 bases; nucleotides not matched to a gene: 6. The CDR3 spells CATSRDLWGGQETQYF. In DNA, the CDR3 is TGTGCCACCAGCAGAGATCTCTGGGGGGGGCAAGAGACCCAGTACTTC.

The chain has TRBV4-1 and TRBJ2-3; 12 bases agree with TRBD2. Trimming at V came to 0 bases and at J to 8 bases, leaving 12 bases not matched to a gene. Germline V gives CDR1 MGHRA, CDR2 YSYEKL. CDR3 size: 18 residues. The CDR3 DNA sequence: TGCGCCAGCAGCCAAGATCTTTCACTAGCGGGAGGTCTAGGTACGCAGTATTTT. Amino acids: CASSQDLSLAGGLGTQYF.

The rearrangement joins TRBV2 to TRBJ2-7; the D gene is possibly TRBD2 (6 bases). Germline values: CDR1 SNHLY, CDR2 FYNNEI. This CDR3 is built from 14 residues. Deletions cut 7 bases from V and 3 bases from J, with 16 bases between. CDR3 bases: TGTGCCAGCACCAAAGTACTAGCAGTCTACGAGCAGTACTTC. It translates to CASTKVLAVYEQYF. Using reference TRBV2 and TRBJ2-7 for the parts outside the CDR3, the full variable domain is EPEVTQTPSHQVTQMGQEVILRCVPISNHLYFYWYRQILGQKVEFLVSFYNNEISEKSEIFDDQFSVERPDGSNFTLKIRSTKLEDSAMYFCASTKVLAVYEQYFGPGTRLTVT.

CDR3 residues: CAWSVKGFYEQYF. The CDR3 nucleotides read TGTGCCTGGAGTGTAAAGGGGTTCTACGAGCAGTACTTC. J is TRBJ2-7 and V is TRBV30; a weak D match, TRBD1 (5 bases). Germline V gene data show CDR1 as GTSNPN and CDR2 as SVGIG (reference sequence). The CDR3 is made up of 13 amino acids. Trimming stripped 0 bases from V and 3 bases from J, with 9 bases between. Full variable domain (remainder filled in from reference TRBV30 and TRBJ2-7): SQTIHQWPATLVQPVGSPLSLECTVEGTSNPNLYWYRQAAGRGLQLLFYSVGIGQISSEVPQNLSASRPQDRQFILSSKKLLLSDSGFYLCAWSVKGFYEQYFGPGTRLTVT.

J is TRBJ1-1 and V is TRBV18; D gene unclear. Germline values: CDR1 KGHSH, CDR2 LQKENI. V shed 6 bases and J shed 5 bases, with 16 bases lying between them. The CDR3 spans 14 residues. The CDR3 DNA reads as TGTGCCAGCTCCCCAGAAACGGCTGCGACTGAAGCTTTCTTT. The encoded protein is CASSPETAATEAFF.

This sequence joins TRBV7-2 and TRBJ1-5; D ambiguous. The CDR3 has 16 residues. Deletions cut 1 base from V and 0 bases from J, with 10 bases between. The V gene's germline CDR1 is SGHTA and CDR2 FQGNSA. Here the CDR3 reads CASSLGPAYSNQPQHF. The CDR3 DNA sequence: TGTGCCAGCAGCTTAGGGCCAGCGTATAGCAATCAGCCCCAGCATTTT.

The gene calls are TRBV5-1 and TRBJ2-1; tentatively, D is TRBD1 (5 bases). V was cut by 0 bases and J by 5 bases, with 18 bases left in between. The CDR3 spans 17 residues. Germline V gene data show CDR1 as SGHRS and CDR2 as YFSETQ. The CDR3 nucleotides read TGCGCCAGCAGCTTGGACAGGAGTGGTAGCCCGCACAATGAGCAGTTCTTC. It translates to CASSLDRSGSPHNEQFF.

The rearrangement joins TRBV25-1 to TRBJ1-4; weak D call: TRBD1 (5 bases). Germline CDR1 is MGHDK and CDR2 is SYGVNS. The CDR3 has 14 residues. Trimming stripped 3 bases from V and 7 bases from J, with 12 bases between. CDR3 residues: CASSDPPGGEKLFF. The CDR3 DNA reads TGTGCCAGCAGTGATCCCCCGGGGGGTGAAAAACTGTTTTTT.

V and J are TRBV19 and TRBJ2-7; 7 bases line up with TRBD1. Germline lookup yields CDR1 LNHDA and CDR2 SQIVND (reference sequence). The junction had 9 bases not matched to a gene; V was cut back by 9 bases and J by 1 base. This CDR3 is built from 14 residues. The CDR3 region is CASPRDSRSYEQYF. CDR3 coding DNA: TGTGCCAGCCCTCGGGACAGCAGATCCTACGAGCAGTACTTC.

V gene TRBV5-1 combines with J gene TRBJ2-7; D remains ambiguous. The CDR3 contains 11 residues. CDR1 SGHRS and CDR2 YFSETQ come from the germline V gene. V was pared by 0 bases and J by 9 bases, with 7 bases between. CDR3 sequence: CASSLDEWQYF. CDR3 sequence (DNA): TGCGCCAGCAGCTTGGACGAATGGCAGTACTTC.